The 26 T cell receptor beta chains listed next were all sequenced from one sample in a study of T cell responses to AZD1222 COVID-19 vaccine. Produced via immunoSEQ multiplex PCR; TCRdb's table is partial and in-frame only. The sample contains 65,000 to 85,000 clones, 80% of which appear only once. The sequencing used peripheral blood, collected 28 days after the second AZD1222 dose. The receptors come from an adult who received the AZD1222 COVID-19 vaccine.

At least ten counts were recorded for this clone. The gene calls are TRBV14 and TRBJ1-1; 7 nucleotides agree with TRBD1. CDR3 length equals 17 residues. Per the germline V gene, CDR1 is SGHDN and CDR2 is FVKESK. V was pared by 4 bases and J by 0 bases, with 11 bases of the junction left unmatched. The CDR3 spells CASSRRQGITMNTEAFF. The CDR3 nucleotides are TGTGCCAGCAGCCGGCGACAGGGAATAACCATGAACACTGAAGCTTTCTTT.

The V call is TRBV19, the J call TRBJ1-5; TRBD1 is a possible D gene (6 bases). Per the germline V gene, CDR1 is LNHDA and CDR2 is SQIVND (reference sequence). The CDR3 runs 15 residues. Trimming shortened V by 6 bases and J by 0 bases, and 12 bases separated the two germline ends. CDR3 bases: TGTGCCAGTAGAGGTGCAGGGGTTAGCAATCAGCCCCAGCATTTT. It translates to CASRGAGVSNQPQHF. Complete variable domain (other parts from reference TRBV19 and TRBJ1-5): DGGITQSPKYLFRKEGQNVTLSCEQNLNHDAMYWYRQDPGQGLRLIYYSQIVNDFQKGDIAEGYSVSREKKESFPLTVTSAQKNPTAFYLCASRGAGVSNQPQHFGDGTRLSIL.

The chain employs TRBV18 and TRBJ2-3, with D perhaps matching TRBD2 (6 bases). The CDR3 length is 16 residues. Germline CDR1 is KGHSH and CDR2 is LQKENI. Trimming took off 6 bases at V and 0 bases at J, with 16 bases between the two ends. The CDR3 DNA reads TGTGCCAGCTCTCCTCGACTAGTCGGTAGCACAGATACGCAGTATTTT. Translated: CASSPRLVGSTDTQYF.

The V gene is TRBV6-5, the J gene TRBJ1-6; D not certain. Germline V gene sequence: CDR1 MNHEY, CDR2 SVGAGI. The CDR3 totals 15 residues. V was shortened by 0 bases and J by 6 bases, with 9 bases between the two germline ends. In DNA, the CDR3 is TGTGCCAGCAGTTACTCACCAACAGTTAATTCACCCCTCCACTTT. Its protein product is CASSYSPTVNSPLHF.

This clone was seen more than once but under ten times. The V call is TRBV7-9, the J call TRBJ2-7; TRBD1 is a possible D gene (6 bases). Germline assignment: CDR1 SEHNR and CDR2 FQNEAQ (reference sequence). CDR3 length: 14 amino acids. The V end was cut by 8 bases, the J end by 2 bases, with 16 bases between. The CDR3 nucleotides are TGTGCCAGCGGCCCCCAGGGGAAAGCCTACGAGCAGTACTTC. Its translation: CASGPQGKAYEQYF. The full variable domain, rest sourced from reference TRBV7-9 and TRBJ2-7, is DTGVSQNPRHKITKRGQNVTFRCDPISEHNRLYWYRQTLGQGPEFLTYFQNEAQLEKSRLLSDRFSAERPKGSFSTLEIQRTEQGDSAMYLCASGPQGKAYEQYFGPGTRLTVT.

V is TRBV6-5 and J is TRBJ1-6, with 10 bases lining up with TRBD1. The junction had 4 bases not matched to a gene; V was cut back by 7 bases and J by 4 bases. The CDR3 is made up of 15 amino acids. Germline V CDR1 and CDR2: MNHEY, SVGAGI. In nucleotides, the CDR3 is TGTGCCAGCACCAAGGGACAGGGGTATAATTCACCCCTCCACTTT. Its translation: CASTKGQGYNSPLHF.

The chain recombines TRBV4-3 with TRBJ2-7; 10 bases match TRBD2. Trimming took 0 bases from V and 3 from J; bases not matched to a gene: 8. Germline CDR1 LGHNA, CDR2 YSLEER. This CDR3 region has 17 residues. CDR3: CASSQEPGLAVNYEQYF. As DNA, the CDR3 is TGCGCCAGCAGCCAAGAGCCAGGACTAGCGGTGAACTACGAGCAGTACTTC.

V gene TRBV5-4 combines with J gene TRBJ2-5; weak D call: TRBD2 (6 bases). Looked up from germline, CDR1 is SGHNT and CDR2 is YYREEE (reference sequence). V lost 4 bases to trimming and J lost 2 bases, with 12 bases between them. The CDR3 extends over 14 amino acids. The CDR3 spells CASSARLGQETQYF. CDR3 nucleotides: TGTGCCAGCAGCGCTCGACTAGGGCAAGAGACCCAGTACTTC.

This sequence joins TRBV18 and TRBJ1-1; D possibly corresponds to TRBD1 (5 bases). V gave up 2 bases and J gave up 3 bases, with 13 bases separating them. This CDR3 region has 15 residues. Germline V gene sequence: CDR1 KGHSH, CDR2 LQKENI. The CDR3 DNA reads TGTGCCAGCTCACCATCTCAGGGTCGGGACACTGAAGCTTTCTTT. Its protein is CASSPSQGRDTEAFF.

V usage is TRBV5-1 and J usage is TRBJ1-6, with D perhaps TRBD1 (5 bases). The CDR3 consists of 15 residues. Looked up from germline, CDR1 is SGHRS and CDR2 is YFSETQ. The V end lost 4 bases, the J end lost 2 bases, and 10 bases lay between the germline ends. Here the CDR3 DNA reads TGCGCCAGCAGCCCGGACATCCCCTATAATTCACCCCTCCACTTT. As protein: CASSPDIPYNSPLHF.

The V call is TRBV4-3, the J call TRBJ1-5; unclear D gene. V was clipped by 1 base and J by 7 bases, with 11 bases between them. CDR3 length equals 14 residues. Germline-derived CDR1 and CDR2 are LGHNA and YSLEER. Here the CDR3 DNA reads TGCGCCAGCAGCCAAGGTGTAGATAGCCAGCCCCAGCATTTT. Protein sequence: CASSQGVDSQPQHF.

The CDR3 coding sequence is TGTGCCAGCAGCCAAGATGTGGGCCAATCCTACGAGCAGTACTTC. Encoded protein: CASSQDVGQSYEQYF. This chain joins TRBV14 and TRBJ2-7; D not resolved. Germline V gives CDR1 SGHDN, CDR2 FVKESK. V was cut by 0 bases and J by 1 base, with 10 bases left in between. CDR3 length: 15 amino acids.

The chain carries TRBV11-2 and TRBJ2-3; D is possibly TRBD1 (6 bases). The CDR3 has 17 residues. Germline V gives CDR1 SGHAT, CDR2 FQNNGV. V was pared by 1 base and J by 3 bases, with 17 bases between. The CDR3 nucleotides are TGTGCCAGCAGCTTAGTGCGGTTAGGAAGGGGGACAGATACGCAGTATTTT. Translating gives CASSLVRLGRGTDTQYF.

The genes are TRBV5-4 and TRBJ2-5; TRBD2 matches at 10 bases. Per the germline V gene, CDR1 is SGHNT and CDR2 is YYREEE (reference sequence). The CDR3 covers 15 residues. V dropped 1 base and J dropped 2; count of bases not matched to a gene: 2. CDR3 region: CASSLPSGGQETQYF. The CDR3 DNA follows: TGTGCCAGCAGCTTGCCTAGCGGGGGACAAGAGACCCAGTACTTC.

The chain couples TRBV30 to TRBJ2-7, with D maybe TRBD2 (5 bases). This CDR3 is built from 12 residues. The V and J ends lost 4 bases and 2 bases respectively, with 9 bases between them. Germline-derived CDR1 and CDR2 are GTSNPN and SVGIG (reference sequence). The CDR3 loop is CAWTPGTYEQYF. The CDR3, as DNA: TGTGCCTGGACCCCCGGGACCTACGAGCAGTACTTC.

The chain couples TRBV5-1 to TRBJ1-1; D not certain. The V gene's germline CDR1 is SGHRS and CDR2 YFSETQ. Between the trimmed V and J ends, which lost 3 bases and 1 base, there was a span of 10 bases. The CDR3 spans 14 residues. CDR3 sequence reads: CASSSLEGNTEAFF. In nucleotides, the CDR3 is TGCGCCAGCAGCTCACTAGAGGGGAACACTGAAGCTTTCTTT. Filled out from reference TRBV5-1 and TRBJ1-1, the complete variable domain reads KAGVTQTPRYLIKTRGQQVTLSCSPISGHRSVSWYQQTPGQGLQFLFEYFSETQRNKGNFPGRFSGRQFSNSRSEMNVSTLELGDSALYLCASSSLEGNTEAFFGQGTRLTVV.

The DNA for the CDR3 is TGTGCCAGCAGCATACCAATCCGGGACAAGTTGACAGATACGCAGTATTTT. This translates into CASSIPIRDKLTDTQYF. This chain connects TRBV7-9 to TRBJ2-3; possible D gene TRBD1, 6 bases. Trimming pared 5 bases from V and 3 bases from J, leaving 21 bases between. CDR3 length equals 17 residues. From germline, CDR1 is SEHNR and CDR2 FQNEAQ (reference sequence). Complete variable domain (other parts from reference TRBV7-9 and TRBJ2-3): DTGVSQNPRHKITKRGQNVTFRCDPISEHNRLYWYRQTLGQGPEFLTYFQNEAQLEKSRLLSDRFSAERPKGSFSTLEIQRTEQGDSAMYLCASSIPIRDKLTDTQYFGPGTRLTVL.

The chain is built from TRBV30 and TRBJ2-5, with TRBD2 identical over 7 bases. The junction had 3 bases not matched to a gene; V was cut back by 0 bases and J by 2 bases. CDR3 length equals 14 residues. Germline CDR1 is GTSNPN and CDR2 is SVGIG (reference sequence). CDR3 bases: TGTGCCTGGAGTGTCGGGACTATACAAGAGACCCAGTACTTC. This translates into CAWSVGTIQETQYF.

The chain links TRBV6-5 to TRBJ2-1, with D uncertain. Germline CDR1 is MNHEY and CDR2 is SVGAGI. V was clipped by 7 bases and J by 5 bases, with 12 bases between them. The CDR3 has 13 residues. The CDR3 nucleotides are TGTGCCAGCAAGACGGCGGTCAACAATGAGCAGTTCTTC. It is translated as CASKTAVNNEQFF.

The chain links TRBV10-3 to TRBJ1-1, with TRBD1 matching over 9 bases. V shed 6 bases and J 5 bases; nucleotides not matched to a gene: 4. Per germline, CDR1 ENHRY and CDR2 SYGVKD. The CDR3 totals 13 residues. Here the CDR3 reads CAIRTGGRTEAFF. CDR3 DNA sequence: TGTGCCATCAGGACAGGGGGGCGTACTGAAGCTTTCTTT.

In its sample, this clone was seen once. The chain is built from TRBV19 and TRBJ2-1; 7 positions agree with TRBD1. Germline V gene lookup returns CDR1 LNHDA and CDR2 SQIVND (reference sequence). CDR3 length: 15 amino acids. With 1 base clipped from V and 3 bases from J, the junction kept 3 bases outside the gene matches. This chain's CDR3 is CASSIGTGDYNEQFF. The CDR3 DNA reads as TGTGCCAGTAGTATAGGCACAGGGGACTACAATGAGCAGTTCTTC. Full variable domain (missing parts from reference TRBV19 and TRBJ2-1): DGGITQSPKYLFRKEGQNVTLSCEQNLNHDAMYWYRQDPGQGLRLIYYSQIVNDFQKGDIAEGYSVSREKKESFPLTVTSAQKNPTAFYLCASSIGTGDYNEQFFGPGTRLTVL.

The chain recombines TRBV5-6 with TRBJ1-2, with 8 bases fitting TRBD1. The CDR3 has 15 residues. Germline CDR1 is SGHDT and CDR2 is YYEEEE. Trimming cost V 4 bases and J 8 bases; bases outside gene matches: 13. DNA of the CDR3: TGTGCCAGCAGCCCGACCGGGACAGGAGGATCCGGCTACACCTTC. Protein: CASSPTGTGGSGYTF.

This clone appeared once. Here the CDR3 reads CASSQDVGTGAFGYTF. In DNA, the CDR3 is TGCGCCAGCAGCCAAGATGTCGGGACAGGGGCTTTCGGCTACACCTTC. The chain has TRBV4-3 and TRBJ1-2, with TRBD1 matching over 10 bases. The germline V gene has CDR1 LGHNA and CDR2 YSLEER. V gave up 0 bases and J gave up 8 bases; unmatched junction bases: 9. There are 16 residues in the CDR3.

In nucleotides, the CDR3 is TGTGCCAGCAGCTATACGACCAGGGGGGGTTACGAGCAGTACTTC. Protein: CASSYTTRGGYEQYF. This chain connects TRBV5-6 to TRBJ2-7, with D possibly called TRBD1 or TRBD2 (7 bases each). Trimming took off 3 bases at V and 4 bases at J, with 17 bases between the two ends. The CDR3 contains 15 residues. Germline CDR1 is SGHDT and CDR2 is YYEEEE. The entire variable domain, with the rest obtained from reference TRBV5-6 and TRBJ2-7, is as follows: DAGVTQSPTHLIKTRGQQVTLRCSPKSGHDTVSWYQQALGQGPQFIFQYYEEEERQRGNFPDRFSGHQFPNYSSELNVNALLLGDSALYLCASSYTTRGGYEQYFGPGTRLTVT.

The chain uses TRBV19 and TRBJ1-1; possible D gene TRBD1, 5 bases. Germline loops: CDR1 LNHDA, CDR2 SQIVND (reference sequence). V was cut by 3 bases and J by 5 bases, with 10 bases left in between. This CDR3 spans 13 amino acids. In nucleotides, the CDR3 is TGTGCCAGTAGTATCACGGGGGTAACTGAAGCTTTCTTT. Its protein is CASSITGVTEAFF.

V and J are TRBV19 and TRBJ2-3; TRBD1 matches 7 bases. The V gene end was trimmed by 0 bases and the J gene end by 0 bases; junction bases not matched to a gene: 6. Germline-derived CDR1 and CDR2 are LNHDA and SQIVND (reference sequence). CDR3 length equals 17 residues. In nucleotides, the CDR3 is TGTGCCAGTAGTATAGATCCGACAGGGTCTAGCACAGATACGCAGTATTTT. This translates into CASSIDPTGSSTDTQYF.